A selection of T cell receptor beta chains follows, all from one sample in a study of neurological immune-mediated disorders. One entry per CDR3 protein results from TCRdb running MiXCR on the 5' RACE reads. The table shows about 38,000 distinct CDR3 sequences, with about 4.4% occurring only once. Sample: CD4+ T cells from blood. All receptors come from a man between 18 and 29 years old in good health. The CDR3 runs from the conserved cysteine through the conserved F or W.

v_gene: TRBV27
CDR3aa: CASSLGPRGGNGYTF

v_gene: TRBV6-5
CDR3aa: CASRTGPGQGSGNTIYF

v_gene: TRBV3-1
CDR3aa: CASSPRPGLGAQYF

v_gene: TRBV7-9
CDR3aa: CASSPGATRPAEAFF

v_gene: TRBV5-1
CDR3aa: CASSLGSGARSYEQYF

v_gene: TRBV5-1
CDR3aa: CASSLYAGYEQYF

v_gene: TRBV14
CDR3aa: CASSQVGQGRQFF

v_gene: TRBV4-1
CDR3aa: CASSQDRSRSQTISYEQYF

v_gene: TRBV27
CDR3aa: CASSLTGGGYTF

v_gene: TRBV5-1
CDR3aa: CASSRRQGAGTEAFF

v_gene: TRBV21-1
CDR3aa: CASSRQGNTEAFF

v_gene: TRBV6-5
CDR3aa: CASSRGRTSGNTIYF

v_gene: TRBV7-3
CDR3aa: CASSTPRGLASDTQYF

v_gene: TRBV11-2
CDR3aa: CASSLEGPVYEQYF

v_gene: TRBV5-1
CDR3aa: CASSLRDRGEQYF

v_gene: TRBV5-1
CDR3aa: CASSLSTTNTEAFF

v_gene: TRBV5-6
CDR3aa: CASRRSTGQGGPSYNSPLHF

v_gene: TRBV18
CDR3aa: CASSPPGISNYGYTF

v_gene: TRBV7-2
CDR3aa: CASSPRRGDSNQPQHF

v_gene: TRBV5-1
CDR3aa: CASRDWENTEAFF

v_gene: TRBV20-1
CDR3aa: CSAKDRSSGNTIYF

v_gene: TRBV5-1
CDR3aa: CASSGGIENTEAFF

v_gene: TRBV5-1
CDR3aa: CASSLGGGLTYNEQFF

v_gene: TRBV12-3/TRBV12-4
CDR3aa: CASKIDRENTEAFF

v_gene: TRBV7-2
CDR3aa: CASSLVVSYEQYF

v_gene: TRBV20-1
CDR3aa: CSASSAGVGYEQYF

v_gene: TRBV18
CDR3aa: CASSPSWDYGYTF

v_gene: TRBV6-2/TRBV6-3
CDR3aa: CASSYSDGGTDTQYF

v_gene: TRBV7-9
CDR3aa: CASSGQGTLGTDTQYF

v_gene: TRBV5-4
CDR3aa: CASSSWTSETQYF

v_gene: TRBV3-1
CDR3aa: CASSQGQGNTIYF

v_gene: TRBV20-1
CDR3aa: CSASPVYNEQFF

v_gene: TRBV5-1
CDR3aa: CASSLPGNEQFF

v_gene: TRBV20-1
CDR3aa: CSARRGTGAALEQYF

v_gene: TRBV18
CDR3aa: CASSRGPRGFGSSWPQHF

v_gene: TRBV7-9
CDR3aa: CASSSLTGNTEAFF

v_gene: TRBV6-1
CDR3aa: CASSEVWGRERELTKNIQYF

v_gene: TRBV5-1
CDR3aa: CASSLWGRGDTEAFF

v_gene: TRBV20-1
CDR3aa: CSAPLAGADYEQYF

v_gene: TRBV12-3/TRBV12-4
CDR3aa: CASRRTQDNEQFF

v_gene: TRBV5-1
CDR3aa: CASSYGQGNQPQHF

v_gene: TRBV5-1
CDR3aa: CASSHRQGGHYGYTF

v_gene: TRBV5-5
CDR3aa: CASSLEGQTVQETQYF

v_gene: TRBV20-1
CDR3aa: CSASLTVTNNYGYTF

v_gene: TRBV19
CDR3aa: CASSIEEGVRQPQHF

v_gene: TRBV6-2/TRBV6-3
CDR3aa: CASTEGFRVSILAEAFF

v_gene: TRBV20-1
CDR3aa: CSAGSRPQETQYF

v_gene: TRBV14
CDR3aa: CASSQQKRTGDSYEQYF

v_gene: TRBV20-1
CDR3aa: CSASQNEKLFF

v_gene: TRBV4-2
CDR3aa: CASSREGQTNEKLFF

v_gene: TRBV12-3/TRBV12-4
CDR3aa: CASSFRGTGELFF

v_gene: TRBV14
CDR3aa: CASSQVRLTEAFF

v_gene: TRBV20-1
CDR3aa: CSARKDWNTEAFF

v_gene: TRBV20-1
CDR3aa: CSVQRGDSNQPQHF

v_gene: TRBV10-3
CDR3aa: CAISGTGGEQYF

v_gene: TRBV27
CDR3aa: CASSTLTGTSGGPFVSYNEQFF

v_gene: TRBV4-2
CDR3aa: CASSQIAGSTDTQYF

v_gene: TRBV7-2
CDR3aa: CASSLVLDSYGYTF

v_gene: TRBV5-5
CDR3aa: CASSLGQVNTEAFF